Listed below are T cell receptor beta chains from one sample, sequenced in a study of shared clonotypes between healthy human individuals. Some clones are missing from TCRdb's copy, which holds only in-frame ones; the method was immunoSEQ multiplex PCR. The data show about 680,000 clones, with roughly 94% seen just once and about a quarter held by the top ten. Material: naive CD8+ T cells sorted from blood. The receptors here all came from a man aged 30-40 years in good health. The CDR3 runs from the conserved cysteine through the conserved F or W. A D gene is named only where the DNA matches it firmly. The listing skips clone size in some rows; elsewhere it reads once, few, many or a size class.

j_call | d_call | v_call | cdr3_length | clone_size | cdr3_aa | cdr3_nt
TRBJ2-1 | NA | TRBV15 | 17 | NA | CATSRDTPSGQENEQFF | TGTGCCACCAGCAGAGATACCCCCAGCGGGCAAGAGAATGAGCAGTTCTTC
TRBJ2-1 | NA | TRBV19 | 13 | NA | CASSINKRGEQFF | TGTGCCAGTAGTATTAATAAGCGAGGTGAGCAGTTCTTC
TRBJ1-1 | NA | TRBV15 | 15 | few | CATTPLGYMNTEAFF | TGTGCCACCACACCTTTGGGGTATATGAACACTGAAGCTTTCTTT
TRBJ1-1 | NA | TRBV28 | 16 | NA | CASSEVGGPRNTEAFF | TGTGCCAGCAGTGAAGTTGGGGGCCCAAGGAACACTGAAGCTTTCTTT
TRBJ2-1 | TRBD1 | TRBV4-1 | 12 | NA | CASSAGQGAQFF | TGCGCCAGCAGCGCGGGACAGGGAGCGCAGTTCTTC
TRBJ2-7 | TRBD1 | TRBV7-9 | 16 | NA | CASSFYGQGAVYEQYF | TGTGCCAGCAGCTTTTATGGACAGGGGGCGGTCTACGAGCAGTACTTC
TRBJ2-7 | TRBD1 | TRBV4-3 | 18 | NA | CASSQDPTGTGASYEQYF | TGCGCCAGCAGCCAAGACCCGACCGGGACAGGGGCCTCCTACGAGCAGTACTTC
TRBJ1-1 | NA | TRBV14 | 13 | NA | CASSLWGNTEAFF | TGTGCCAGCAGCCTATGGGGGAACACTGAAGCTTTCTTT
TRBJ2-7 | NA | TRBV11-2 | 15 | NA | CASSLVGSGFYEQYF | TGTGCCAGCAGCTTAGTCGGGAGTGGGTTCTACGAGCAGTACTTC
TRBJ2-7 | NA | TRBV5-5 | 15 | NA | CASSLYQGTENEQYF | TGTGCCAGCAGCTTATACCAGGGAACTGAAAACGAGCAGTACTTC
TRBJ2-1 | TRBD2 | TRBV28 | 16 | NA | CASQPLRGGSYNEQFF | TGTGCCAGCCAGCCTCTGAGGGGAGGGTCCTACAATGAGCAGTTCTTC
TRBJ2-3 | TRBD2 | TRBV2 | 18 | NA | CASNNLGTSGYPADTQYF | TGTGCCAGCAACAACCTAGGGACTAGCGGTTACCCCGCAGATACGCAGTATTTT
TRBJ1-2 | NA | TRBV27 | 14 | NA | CASSPDRGDYGYTF | TGTGCCAGCAGCCCTGATCGAGGGGACTATGGCTACACCTTC
TRBJ2-7 | NA | TRBV11-2 | 16 | once | CASSLGPSTSSYEQYF | TGTGCCAGCAGCTTAGGTCCCAGTACCAGCTCCTACGAGCAGTACTTC
TRBJ2-1 | TRBD2 | TRBV4-3 | 16 | NA | CASSQEHGTSGNEQFF | TGCGCCAGCAGCCAGGAACACGGGACTAGCGGGAATGAGCAGTTCTTC
TRBJ2-7 | NA | TRBV7-9 | 12 | NA | CASSLGVAEQYF | TGTGCCAGCAGCTTAGGTGTTGCAGAGCAGTACTTC
TRBJ2-1 | NA | TRBV15 | 17 | NA | CATSRWDRTTLPNEQFF | TGTGCCACCAGCAGATGGGACCGAACGACTCTACCCAATGAGCAGTTCTTC
TRBJ1-3 | TRBD1 | TRBV4-1 | 19 | NA | CASSRIGGQGTEPGNTIYF | TGCGCCAGCAGCCGTATAGGGGGACAGGGTACCGAACCTGGAAACACCATATATTTT
TRBJ1-1 | NA | TRBV9 | 13 | NA | CASSEGGGTEAFF | TGTGCCAGCAGCGAGGGGGGCGGCACTGAAGCTTTCTTT
TRBJ2-2 | NA | TRBV27 | 14 | NA | CASSFAGATGELFF | TGTGCCAGCAGTTTTGCGGGGGCGACCGGGGAGCTGTTTTTT
TRBJ2-3 | NA | TRBV4-1 | 14 | NA | CASSQVSQTDTQYF | TGCGCCAGCAGCCAAGTAAGCCAAACAGATACGCAGTATTTT
TRBJ2-3 | NA | TRBV5-4 | 11 | NA | CASSLQGTQYF | TGTGCCAGCAGCTTGCAGGGTACGCAGTATTTT
TRBJ2-1 | NA | TRBV4-1 | 15 | NA | CASSQPGRSKNEQFF | TGCGCCAGCAGCCAACCCGGCCGTTCCAAGAATGAGCAGTTCTTC
TRBJ2-5 | NA | TRBV12-5 | 13 | NA | CASALGVTETQYF | TGTGCTAGTGCCCTGGGGGTAACGGAGACCCAGTACTTC
TRBJ1-5 | NA | TRBV15 | 15 | NA | CATSLSVGVDQPQHF | TGTGCCACCAGTCTCTCGGTTGGAGTCGATCAGCCCCAGCATTTT
TRBJ1-5 | TRBD1 | TRBV4-1 | 16 | NA | CASSQEGQGAGQPQHF | TGCGCCAGCAGCCAAGAGGGACAGGGAGCCGGCCAGCCCCAGCATTTT
TRBJ2-7 | NA | TRBV29-1 | 13 | NA | CSVDNGEAWEQYF | TGCAGCGTTGATAACGGGGAGGCGTGGGAGCAGTACTTC
TRBJ2-1 | NA | TRBV10-2 | 15 | NA | CASSELVSVKDEQFF | TGCGCCAGCAGTGAGTTGGTCTCGGTCAAGGATGAGCAGTTCTTC
TRBJ2-1 | NA | TRBV6-4 | 15 | once | CASSGTRSSYNEQFF | TGTGCCAGCAGTGGGACCAGGAGCTCCTACAATGAGCAGTTCTTC
TRBJ1-5 | NA | TRBV9 | 15 | NA | CASSRTEYSNQPQHF | TGTGCCAGCAGTCGGACAGAATATAGCAATCAGCCCCAGCATTTT
TRBJ2-2 | TRBD1 | TRBV9 | 16 | NA | CASSPFRGRNTGELFF | TGTGCCAGCAGCCCTTTCAGGGGGCGAAACACCGGGGAGCTGTTTTTT
TRBJ1-5 | NA | TRBV7-9 | 12 | NA | CASSHDDFIWHF | TGTGCCAGCAGTCACGACGATTTCATTTGGCATTTT
TRBJ2-1 | NA | TRBV27 | 13 | NA | CASSLSSDNEQFF | TGTGCCAGCAGTTTATCGTCAGACAATGAGCAGTTCTTC
TRBJ2-7 | NA | TRBV27 | 13 | NA | CASSLRISYEQYF | TGTGCCAGCAGTTTAAGGATCTCCTACGAGCAGTACTTC
TRBJ2-1 | NA | TRBV27 | 16 | once | CASRKGQTLSYNEQFF | TGTGCCAGCAGGAAAGGACAGACGCTCTCCTACAATGAGCAGTTCTTC
TRBJ2-7 | NA | TRBV19 | 14 | NA | CASSNRTERYEQYF | TGTGCCAGTAGTAATAGGACAGAAAGGTACGAGCAGTACTTC
TRBJ1-1 | TRBD1 | TRBV28 | 14 | NA | CASRRGRGNTEAFF | TGTGCCAGCAGGAGGGGGCGTGGGAACACTGAAGCTTTCTTT
TRBJ2-7 | TRBD2 | TRBV5-1 | 16 | NA | CASSLAGLAVSYEQYF | TGCGCCAGCAGCTTGGCCGGGCTAGCGGTATCCTACGAGCAGTACTTC
TRBJ2-6 | NA | TRBV27 | 15 | NA | CASSPLGGGANVLTF | TGTGCCAGCAGTCCCTTGGGGGGTGGGGCCAACGTCCTGACTTTC
TRBJ2-7 | NA | TRBV27 | 16 | NA | CASSSLVGLRTDEQYF | TGTGCCAGCAGTTCCCTGGTGGGACTTAGAACTGACGAGCAGTACTTC
TRBJ2-1 | NA | TRBV7-9 | 11 | few | CASSQGNEQFF | TGTGCCAGCAGCCAGGGAAATGAGCAGTTCTTC
TRBJ2-1 | NA | TRBV30 | 12 | NA | CAWSVQGNEQFF | TGTGCCTGGAGTGTACAAGGAAATGAGCAGTTCTTC
TRBJ2-3 | NA | TRBV7-9 | 12 | NA | CASSLDSRGWYF | TGTGCCAGCAGCTTAGACAGTCGAGGGTGGTATTTT
TRBJ2-1 | NA | TRBV28 | 17 | NA | CASSSFEGRGQHNEQFF | TGTGCCAGCAGTTCCTTCGAGGGCAGGGGCCAGCACAATGAGCAGTTCTTC
TRBJ1-5 | NA | TRBV6-1 | 17 | NA | CASSEVTGTPTNQPQHF | TGTGCCAGCAGTGAAGTAACCGGGACACCCACCAATCAGCCCCAGCATTTT
TRBJ1-5 | NA | TRBV27 | 15 | once | CASSFLGGSNQPQHF | TGTGCCAGCAGTTTTCTCGGGGGAAGTAATCAGCCCCAGCATTTT
TRBJ1-5 | TRBD1 | TRBV27 | 16 | NA | CASSRLTGGYVQPQHF | TGTGCCAGCAGCCGCCTGACAGGGGGCTATGTTCAGCCCCAGCATTTT
TRBJ2-5 | TRBD2 | TRBV7-2 | 18 | NA | CASSLLAGGPGDQETQYF | TGTGCCAGCAGCTTACTAGCGGGAGGGCCAGGTGATCAAGAGACCCAGTACTTC
TRBJ2-7 | TRBD1 | TRBV29-1 | 14 | NA | CSVEGQSDSYEQYF | TGCAGCGTCGAGGGACAGTCGGACTCCTACGAGCAGTACTTC
TRBJ2-1 | TRBD2 | TRBV7-6 | 15 | NA | CASRSGTSGINEQFF | TGTGCCAGCAGGTCCGGGACTAGCGGGATAAATGAGCAGTTCTTC